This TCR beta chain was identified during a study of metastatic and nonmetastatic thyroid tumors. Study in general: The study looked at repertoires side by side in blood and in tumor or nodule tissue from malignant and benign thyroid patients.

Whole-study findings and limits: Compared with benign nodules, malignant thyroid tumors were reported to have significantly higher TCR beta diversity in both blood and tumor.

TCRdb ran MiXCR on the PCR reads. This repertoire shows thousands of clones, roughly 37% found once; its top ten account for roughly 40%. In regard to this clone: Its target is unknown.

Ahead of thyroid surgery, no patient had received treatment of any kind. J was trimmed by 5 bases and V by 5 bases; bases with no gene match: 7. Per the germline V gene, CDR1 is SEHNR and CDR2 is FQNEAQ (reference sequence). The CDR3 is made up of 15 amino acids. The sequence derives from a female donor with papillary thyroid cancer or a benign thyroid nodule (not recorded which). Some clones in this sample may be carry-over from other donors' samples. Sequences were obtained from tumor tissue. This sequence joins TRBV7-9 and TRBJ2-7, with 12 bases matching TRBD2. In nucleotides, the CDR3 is TGTGCCAGCAGCCCCTCGGGACTAGCGGGTGACGAGCAGTACTTC. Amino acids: CASSPSGLAGDEQYF.